The rows below give T cell receptor beta chains drawn from one sample of a study of OX40 agonist ivuxolimab in advanced cancers. TCRdb keeps only in-frame clones here, not all; method: immunoSEQ multiplex PCR. The sample yields 30,000 to 35,000 clones, about three quarters seen once. The specimen comprised CD4+ or CD8+ T cells sorted from blood, sampled in a trial of the OX40 agonist ivuxolimab. Receptors were obtained from an adult with an advanced solid tumor such as melanoma, head and neck, liver or kidney cancer. The CDR3 runs from the conserved cysteine through the conserved F or W. The D gene is left open where the match is weak. Clone size appears in some rows only: once, few, many, or a class for an expanded clone.

J,size,D,V,DNA,CDR3
TRBJ2-3,-,-,TRBV13,TGTGCCAGCAGCATCGGGACAAGAGATACGCAGTATTTT,CASSIGTRDTQYF
TRBJ2-3,-,TRBD2,TRBV30,TGTGCCTGGAGTCCGGGGGGGGATACGCAGTATTTT,CAWSPGGDTQYF
TRBJ1-5,-,-,TRBV30,TGTGCCTGGGGGCGGGGGGGTAATCAGCCCCAGCATTTT,CAWGRGGNQPQHF
TRBJ2-5,few,TRBD1,TRBV15,TGTGCCACCAGCAGAGATAGGGGGCCCCAGGAGACCCAGTACTTC,CATSRDRGPQETQYF
TRBJ1-3,-,-,TRBV5-1,TGCGCCAGCAGCTTAGGGGCTGGAAACACCATATATTTT,CASSLGAGNTIYF
TRBJ1-3,-,-,TRBV28,TGTGCCAGCAGTTTAGCAAACACCATATATTTT,CASSLANTIYF
TRBJ1-2,-,-,TRBV2,TGTGCCAGCGGTAACAGGGACTATGGCTACACCTTC,CASGNRDYGYTF
TRBJ1-5,-,TRBD1,TRBV19,TGTGCCAGTATTAGACAGGGGGCGAAGAATCAGCCCCAGCATTTT,CASIRQGAKNQPQHF
TRBJ2-2,-,-,TRBV13,TGTGCCAGCAGCATGTCGCAGTGGATGGGGGTCGGGACCGGGGAGCTGTTTTTT,CASSMSQWMGVGTGELFF
TRBJ2-3,-,TRBD2,TRBV10-1,TGCGCCAGCAGTGATACCTCCGGGGGGGGTACGCAGTATTTT,CASSDTSGGGTQYF
TRBJ1-4,-,-,TRBV5-1,TGCGCCAGCAGTTTTGGAGGGCCTAATGAAAAACTGTTTTTT,CASSFGGPNEKLFF
TRBJ2-7,-,-,TRBV2,TGTGCCAGCAGCGAACCCCTTGGCAGCTACGAGCAGTACTTC,CASSEPLGSYEQYF
TRBJ2-1,-,-,TRBV2,TGTGCCAGCAGTTCCGGGACCCGCACCAATGAGCAGTTCTTC,CASSSGTRTNEQFF
TRBJ2-3,once,-,TRBV11-2,TGTGCCAGCAGCTTAGGGGGACTTCGCACAGATACGCAGTATTTT,CASSLGGLRTDTQYF
TRBJ2-7,once,TRBD1,TRBV5-1,TGCGCCAGCAGCAAGGGACAGAATAACGAGCAGTACTTC,CASSKGQNNEQYF
TRBJ1-2,-,-,TRBV6-1,TGTGCCAGCAGTGAAGATATTCAAGGGGTCCCGGCTAACTATGGCTACACCTTC,CASSEDIQGVPANYGYTF
TRBJ1-5,-,-,TRBV7-4,TGTGCCAGCAGCTCGGGGGAGCATCAGCCCCAGCATTTT,CASSSGEHQPQHF